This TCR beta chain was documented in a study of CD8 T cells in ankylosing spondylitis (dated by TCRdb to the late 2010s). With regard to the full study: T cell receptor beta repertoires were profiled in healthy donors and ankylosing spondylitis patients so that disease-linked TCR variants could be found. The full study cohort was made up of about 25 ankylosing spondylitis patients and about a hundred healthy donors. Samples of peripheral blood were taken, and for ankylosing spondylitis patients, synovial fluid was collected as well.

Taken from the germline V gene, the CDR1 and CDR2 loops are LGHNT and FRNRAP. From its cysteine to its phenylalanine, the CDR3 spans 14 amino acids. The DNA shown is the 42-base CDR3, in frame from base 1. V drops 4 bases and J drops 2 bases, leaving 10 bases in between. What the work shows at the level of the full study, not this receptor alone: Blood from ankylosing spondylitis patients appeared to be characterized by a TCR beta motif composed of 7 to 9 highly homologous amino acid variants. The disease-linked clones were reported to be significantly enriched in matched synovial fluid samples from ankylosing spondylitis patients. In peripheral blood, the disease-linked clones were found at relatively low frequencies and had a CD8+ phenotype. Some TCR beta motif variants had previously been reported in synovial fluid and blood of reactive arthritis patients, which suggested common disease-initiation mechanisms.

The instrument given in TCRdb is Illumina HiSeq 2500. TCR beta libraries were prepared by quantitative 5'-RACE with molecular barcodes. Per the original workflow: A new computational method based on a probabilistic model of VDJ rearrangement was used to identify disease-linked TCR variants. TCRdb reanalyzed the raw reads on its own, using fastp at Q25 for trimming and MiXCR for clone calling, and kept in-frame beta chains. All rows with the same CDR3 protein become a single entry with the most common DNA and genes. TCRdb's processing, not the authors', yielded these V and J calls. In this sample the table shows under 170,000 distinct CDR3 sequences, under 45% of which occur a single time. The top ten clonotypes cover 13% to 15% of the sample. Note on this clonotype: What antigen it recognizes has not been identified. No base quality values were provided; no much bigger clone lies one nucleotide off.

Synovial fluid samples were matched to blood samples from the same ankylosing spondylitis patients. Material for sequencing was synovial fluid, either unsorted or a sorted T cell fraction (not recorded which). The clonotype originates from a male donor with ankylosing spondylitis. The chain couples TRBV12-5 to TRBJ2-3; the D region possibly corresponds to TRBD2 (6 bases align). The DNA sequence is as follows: TGTGCTAGTGGTTCGGGACTCAACACAGATACGCAGTATTTT. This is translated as CASGSGLNTDTQYF.